Listed below are T cell receptor beta chains from one sample, sequenced in a study of control samples from healthy donors and cancer patients. TCRdb keeps only in-frame clones here, not all; method: immunoSEQ multiplex PCR. Altogether some 150,000 clones are present, roughly 95% being singletons, with the ten largest covering 4.1%. Source material: blood. The receptors originated from an older woman in good health. The CDR3 runs from the conserved cysteine through the conserved F or W. D genes are given only for firm matches. Clone size is not always given. Where it is, it says once, few, many or a class for expanded clones.

TRBD2,TRBJ2-5,TRBV29-1,NA,TGCAGCGTCCTGGGTTGGAGCGGGGGGGCCCAAGAGACCCAGTACTTC,CSVLGWSGGAQETQYF
TRBD1,TRBJ1-3,TRBV3-1/TRBV3-2,NA,TGTGCCAGCAGCCGGCAGGGGGCTTCTGGAAACACCATATATTTT,CASSRQGASGNTIYF
NA,TRBJ1-1,TRBV7-9,NA,TGTGCCAGCAGCAGAGAAGGCCGGAACACTGAAGCTTTCTTT,CASSREGRNTEAFF
NA,TRBJ2-5,TRBV19,NA,TGTGCCAGCATTATGATAAGGGGCCCGACCTTTGGGGAGACCCAGTACTTC,CASIMIRGPTFGETQYF
NA,TRBJ1-6,TRBV7-2,NA,TGTGCCAGCAGCCAGACAAGGACCAATTCACCCCTCCACTTT,CASSQTRTNSPLHF
NA,TRBJ1-5,TRBV7-2,NA,TGTGCCAGCAGCTTAAACGCGTTGGTATTGGAACGGCCCCAGCATTTT,CASSLNALVLERPQHF
NA,TRBJ2-7,TRBV3-1/TRBV3-2,few,TGTGCCAGCAGCCAAGATCCGCGGGCGGCGACCTACGAGCAGTACTTC,CASSQDPRAATYEQYF
NA,TRBJ1-1,TRBV5-1,NA,TGCGCCAGCAGCTCCGGACAGACTAACACTGAAGCTTTCTTT,CASSSGQTNTEAFF
TRBD1,TRBJ1-2,TRBV6-5,NA,TGTGCCAGCAGTTACAACAGGGGTAACTATGGCTACACCTTC,CASSYNRGNYGYTF
NA,TRBJ2-3,TRBV5-1,once,TGCGCCAGCAGCTTGATGGGGGTTCCGGCAGATACGCAGTATTTT,CASSLMGVPADTQYF
NA,TRBJ2-7,TRBV5-1,once,TGCGCCAGCAGCTTGCCGGGGGAGGTGCAGTACTTC,CASSLPGEVQYF
NA,TRBJ2-1,TRBV18,NA,TGTGCCAGCTCACCACCGGCACAGGGACACAATGAGCAGTTCTTC,CASSPPAQGHNEQFF
TRBD2,TRBJ2-5,TRBV7-2,NA,TGTGCCAGCAACCTACCCGTAGCGGGGGGGCCGGAGACCCAGTACTTC,CASNLPVAGGPETQYF
NA,TRBJ2-7,TRBV6-5,NA,TGTGCCAGCAGTCCATGGGAGGGGGCACGAGACGAGCAGTACTTC,CASSPWEGARDEQYF
NA,TRBJ2-5,TRBV27,NA,TGTGCCAGCAGTCAAAGAGGGGGTGAGACCCAGTACTTC,CASSQRGGETQYF
TRBD1,TRBJ1-6,TRBV7-9,NA,TGTGCCAGCAGCTCTCAGGGGGTGCACAATTCACCCCTCCACTTT,CASSSQGVHNSPLHF
NA,TRBJ2-2,TRBV3-1/TRBV3-2,once,TGTGCCAGCAGCCGCGGGACGGCGAACACCGGGGAGCTGTTTTTT,CASSRGTANTGELFF
TRBD1,TRBJ1-1,TRBV6-5,NA,TGTGCCCACGGGACAGAGAACACTGAAGCTTTCTTT,CAHGTENTEAFF
TRBD1,TRBJ1-1,TRBV19,NA,TGTGCCAGTACCTATCGCACCTGGGACAGGGCTACGAACACTGAAGCTTTCTTT,CASTYRTWDRATNTEAFF
TRBD1,TRBJ2-7,TRBV6-1,few,TGTGCCAGCAGTGAGAACAGGGGGAACTCCTACGAGCAGTACTTC,CASSENRGNSYEQYF
TRBD1,TRBJ1-2,TRBV7-9,NA,TGTGCCAGCAGCTTATTAAGGGCAGGGGGAGTCGGCTACACCTTC,CASSLLRAGGVGYTF
NA,TRBJ2-5,TRBV11-2,NA,TGTGCCAGCAGCTTAGATAGAAGGGAGACCCAGTACTTC,CASSLDRRETQYF
NA,TRBJ2-2,TRBV11-3,once,TGTGCCAGCAGCTTAATAGCCGGGAACACCGGGGAGCTGTTTTTT,CASSLIAGNTGELFF
NA,TRBJ1-3,TRBV19,NA,TGTGCCAGTAGTATTCAGATTTCTGGAAACACCATATATTTT,CASSIQISGNTIYF
TRBD1,TRBJ1-6,TRBV18,NA,TGTGCCAGCTCACCGCTCCCGGGACAGGGAACCCCGAATAATTCACCCCTCCACTTT,CASSPLPGQGTPNNSPLHF
NA,TRBJ2-5,TRBV29-1,NA,TGCAGTGCAGGTGGGGGTCGGGAGACCCAGTACTTC,CSAGGGRETQYF
TRBD1,TRBJ1-4,TRBV7-6,NA,TGTGCCAGCAGCTCACTACCGACAGGGGGTGAAAAACTGTTTTTT,CASSSLPTGGEKLFF
NA,TRBJ1-4,TRBV21-1,NA,TGTGCCAGCAGCAAAGATAGGACAGGGGTAAGTTATGAAAAACTGTTTTTT,CASSKDRTGVSYEKLFF
TRBD1,TRBJ2-7,TRBV7-9,NA,TGTGCCAGCAGCACCACCGGGACAGGGGTGCGCGAGCAGTACTTC,CASSTTGTGVREQYF
TRBD1,TRBJ1-5,TRBV6-2/TRBV6-3,NA,TGTGCCAGCAGTTATGAGTGGGGACAGGGGGATAGCAATCAGCCCCAGCATTTT,CASSYEWGQGDSNQPQHF
TRBD1,TRBJ1-4,TRBV4-3,NA,TGCGCCAGCAGCCAAGGTACCCCCGCCGGCCCACTCAAGACAGGGCCAGAAAAACTGTTTTTT,CASSQGTPAGPLKTGPEKLFF
NA,TRBJ1-2,TRBV5-1,NA,TGCGCCAGCAGCGACAGCTCTAACTATGGCTACACCTTC,CASSDSSNYGYTF
NA,TRBJ1-6,TRBV29-1,NA,TGCAGCGCCCGAGGGCCCGGGGATAATTCACCCCTCCACTTT,CSARGPGDNSPLHF